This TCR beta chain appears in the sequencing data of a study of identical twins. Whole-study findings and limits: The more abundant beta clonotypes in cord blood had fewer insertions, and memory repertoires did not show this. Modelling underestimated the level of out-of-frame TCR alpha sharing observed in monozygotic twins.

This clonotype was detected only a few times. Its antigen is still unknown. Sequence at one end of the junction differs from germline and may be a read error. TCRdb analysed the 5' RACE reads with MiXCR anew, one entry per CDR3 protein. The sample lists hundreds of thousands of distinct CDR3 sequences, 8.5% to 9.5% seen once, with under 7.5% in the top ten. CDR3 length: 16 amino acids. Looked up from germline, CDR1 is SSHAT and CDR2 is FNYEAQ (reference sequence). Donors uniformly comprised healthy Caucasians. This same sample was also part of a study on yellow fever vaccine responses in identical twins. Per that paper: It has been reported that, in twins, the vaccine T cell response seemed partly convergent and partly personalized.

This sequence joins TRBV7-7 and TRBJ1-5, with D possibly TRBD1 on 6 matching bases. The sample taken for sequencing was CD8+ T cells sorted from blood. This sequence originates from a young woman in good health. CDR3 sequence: CASSFEQGERNQPQHF. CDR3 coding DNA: TGTGCTAGCAGCTTCGAACAGGGTGAGCGCAATCAGCCCCAGCATTTT.